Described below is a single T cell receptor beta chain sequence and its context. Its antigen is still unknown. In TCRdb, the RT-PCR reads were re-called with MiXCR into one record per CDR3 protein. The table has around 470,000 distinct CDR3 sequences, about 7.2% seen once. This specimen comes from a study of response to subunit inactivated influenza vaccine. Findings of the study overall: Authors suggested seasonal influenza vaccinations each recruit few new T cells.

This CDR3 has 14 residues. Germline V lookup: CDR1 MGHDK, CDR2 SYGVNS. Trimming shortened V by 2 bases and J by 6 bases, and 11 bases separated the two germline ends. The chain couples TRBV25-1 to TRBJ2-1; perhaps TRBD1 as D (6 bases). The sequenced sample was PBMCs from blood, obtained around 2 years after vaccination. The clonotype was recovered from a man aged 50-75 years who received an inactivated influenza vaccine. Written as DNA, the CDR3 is TGTGCCAGCAGTGAAACAGGGAAGGGCAATGAGCAGTTCTTC. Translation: CASSETGKGNEQFF. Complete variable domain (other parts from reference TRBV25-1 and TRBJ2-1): EADIYQTPRYLVIGTGKKITLECSQTMGHDKMYWYQQDPGMELHLIHYSYGVNSTEKGDLSSESTVSRIRTEHFPLTLESARPSHTSQYLCASSETGKGNEQFFGPGTRLTVL.